These 26 T cell receptor beta chains were all obtained from the same sample, sequenced in a study of blood T cell repertoires in COVID-19. Sequencing was performed with immunoSEQ multiplex PCR; in TCRdb, only in-frame clones are kept and a portion is missing. The table includes 180,000 or so clones, 65% to 85% detected once. Material for sequencing was PBMCs or T cells enriched from blood (not recorded which). The origin of the receptors is a woman aged 55-75 years who had recovered from COVID-19.

The chain recombines TRBV5-1 with TRBJ1-5; weak D call: TRBD1 (6 bases). The CDR3 loop spans 15 amino acids. Trimming took 4 bases from V and 5 from J, leaving 16 bases between them. Per the germline V gene, CDR1 is SGHRS and CDR2 is YFSETQ. The CDR3 sequence: CASSEGDHQYQPQHF. The CDR3 DNA reads TGCGCCAGCAGCGAGGGGGACCACCAATATCAGCCCCAGCATTTT.

As concerns this clone: The junction does not match germline at one end; this may be a read error. The rearrangement joins TRBV19 to TRBJ1-1; 9 bases are shared with TRBD1. CDR1 is LNHDA, CDR2 SQIVND, per germline (reference sequence). This CDR3 region has 16 residues. The CDR3 sequence is CASSGGTGQGNAEAFF. The CDR3 nucleotides read TGTGCCAGTAGCGGGGGGACAGGGCAAGGGAACGCTGAAGCTTTCTTT.

This chain joins TRBV28 and TRBJ2-7, with D possibly matching TRBD1 (5 bases). This CDR3 spans 18 amino acids. Trimming took 2 bases from V and 3 from J, leaving 23 bases between them. CDR1 and CDR2 from the germline V gene are MDHEN and SYDVKM. CDR3 region: CASSLIRLVGQGYYEQYF. CDR3 DNA: TGTGCCAGCAGTTTAATCAGGTTGGTGGGGCAGGGCTACTACGAGCAGTACTTC.

This chain links TRBV6-5 with TRBJ1-6; the match to TRBD1 covers 7 bases. Trimming removed 6 bases from V and 6 bases from J; junction bases left unmatched: 5. CDR3 length equals 14 residues. The germline gives CDR1 MNHEY, CDR2 SVGAGI. CDR3 DNA sequence: TGTGCCAGCAGCCCGGGGACAGTTAATTCACCCCTCCACTTT. This codes for CASSPGTVNSPLHF.

The chain uses TRBV5-4 and TRBJ2-1, with 8 bases that match TRBD2. Trimming took 0 bases from V and 5 from J; bases not matched to a gene: 1. This CDR3 has 14 amino acids. Looked up from germline, CDR1 is SGHNT and CDR2 is YYREEE (reference sequence). CDR3 DNA: TGTGCCAGCAGCTTGGCGGGAGGGAACAATGAGCAGTTCTTC. Its protein product is CASSLAGGNNEQFF. The full variable domain, in which reference TRBV5-4 and TRBJ2-1 provide the parts outside the CDR3, is ETGVTQSPTHLIKTRGQQVTLRCSSQSGHNTVSWYQQALGQGPQFIFQYYREEENGRGNFPPRFSGLQFPNYSSELNVNALELDDSALYLCASSLAGGNNEQFFGPGTRLTVL.

The chain uses TRBV5-1 and TRBJ2-7, with unresolved D. V lost 1 base, J lost 6 bases, and 8 bases lay in between. The CDR3 spans 12 residues. CDR1 and CDR2 from the germline V gene are SGHRS and YFSETQ. The CDR3 DNA is TGCGCCAGCAGCTTGTCTTACTCCGAGCAGTACTTC. Protein sequence: CASSLSYSEQYF.

The chain joins TRBV2 to TRBJ1-1; possibly TRBD1 for D (6 bases). The germline gives CDR1 SNHLY, CDR2 FYNNEI. Deletions cut 8 bases from V and 5 bases from J, with 12 bases between. The CDR3 extends over 12 amino acids. CDR3 bases: TGTGCCAGCGAACAACAGGGAACTGAAGCTTTCTTT. It specifies CASEQQGTEAFF.

This chain links TRBV7-3 with TRBJ2-1; D is possibly TRBD2 (6 bases). Germline V lookup: CDR1 SGHTA, CDR2 FQGTGA. CDR3 length: 15 residues. V dropped 9 bases and J dropped 4 bases, with 19 bases sitting between them. The CDR3 sequence is CASQWDAGPYNEQFF. As DNA, the CDR3 is TGTGCCAGTCAGTGGGATGCGGGACCGTACAATGAGCAGTTCTTC. Supplemented by reference TRBV7-3 and TRBJ2-1, the full variable domain reads GAGVSQTPSNKVTEKGKYVELRCDPISGHTALYWYRQSLGQGPEFLIYFQGTGAADDSGLPNDRFFAVRPEGSVSTLKIQRTERGDSAVYLCASQWDAGPYNEQFFGPGTRLTVL.

V gene TRBV5-1 combines with J gene TRBJ2-5; TRBD1 agrees at 9 bases. V gave up 7 bases and J gave up 6 bases; unmatched junction bases: 10. This CDR3 has 14 residues. The germline gives CDR1 SGHRS, CDR2 YFSETQ. CDR3 protein: CASGGTGSTKTQYF. In nucleotides, the CDR3 is TGCGCCAGCGGCGGGACAGGGTCCACAAAGACCCAGTACTTC.

The J gene is TRBJ1-6, the V gene TRBV9, with 9 bases lining up with TRBD1. V lost 0 bases, J lost 11 bases, and 12 bases stayed unmatched. The CDR3 has 17 amino acids. Germline V gives CDR1 SGDLS, CDR2 YYNGEE. CDR3: CASSVGPTGTGRPPLHF. CDR3 bases: TGTGCCAGCAGCGTAGGACCGACCGGGACAGGGCGTCCACCCCTCCACTTT.

The chain links TRBV6-5 to TRBJ2-1; TRBD2 agrees at 9 bases. The J segment lost 10 bases and the V segment lost 0 bases, leaving 7 bases of the junction unmatched. This CDR3 contains 15 residues. Germline CDR1 reads MNHEY; CDR2 reads SVGAGI. DNA for the CDR3: TGTGCCAGCAGTTACTCGCGGGAGGGCCGGGGAGAGCAGTTCTTC. Translating it yields CASSYSREGRGEQFF.

The chain links TRBV5-1 to TRBJ1-1, with 7 bases lining up with TRBD1. CDR1 is SGHRS and CDR2 is YFSETQ in the germline V gene. The CDR3 runs 14 residues. Trimming at V came to 4 bases and at J to 2 bases, leaving 5 bases not matched to a gene. The CDR3 loop reads CASSNSGGNTEAFF. The CDR3 DNA reads TGCGCCAGCAGCAACTCAGGGGGTAACACTGAAGCTTTCTTT.

The rearrangement links TRBV6-5 to TRBJ2-7, with a tentative D call TRBD1 (5 bases). Germline CDR1 and CDR2: MNHEY and SVGAGI. CDR3 length: 15 amino acids. With 5 bases removed from V and 1 base from J, the gap between germline ends came to 15 bases. CDR3 loop: CASSLHVDSSYEQYF. In DNA form, the CDR3 reads TGTGCCAGCAGTCTCCACGTCGACAGTTCCTACGAGCAGTACTTC.

The J gene is TRBJ2-3, the V gene TRBV9, with 12 bases fitting TRBD2. Germline CDR1 is SGDLS and CDR2 is YYNGEE. The CDR3 length is 16 residues. Unmatched junction bases numbered 6, after V lost 3 bases and J lost 4 bases. The CDR3: CASSATSGRGSDTQYF. The CDR3 DNA sequence: TGTGCCAGCAGCGCGACTAGCGGGAGAGGGTCAGATACGCAGTATTTT.

The chain employs TRBV5-1 and TRBJ2-5; no firm D call. The CDR3 is 14 residues long. V was trimmed by 2 bases and J by 5 bases, leaving 13 bases between them. Germline V gives CDR1 SGHRS, CDR2 YFSETQ. CDR3 coding DNA: TGCGCCAGCAGCTTAACTCCGTCGGTTGAGACCCAGTACTTC. This sequence encodes CASSLTPSVETQYF.

This rearrangement joins TRBV11-1 to TRBJ2-5, with D tentatively TRBD2 (7 bases). Germline loops: CDR1 SGHAT, CDR2 FQDESV (reference sequence). Trimming removed 11 bases at V and 5 bases at J, with 21 bases between. The CDR3 has 14 amino acids. The CDR3 loop is CASTPGTGGETQYF. The CDR3 region has the DNA TGTGCCTCTACACCCGGGACGGGGGGCGAGACCCAGTACTTC. The full variable domain, rest sourced from reference TRBV11-1 and TRBJ2-5, is EAEVAQSPRYKITEKSQAVAFWCDPISGHATLYWYRQILGQGPELLVQFQDESVVDDSQLPKDRFSAERLKGVDSTLKIQPAELGDSAMYLCASTPGTGGETQYFGPGTRLLVL.

V gene TRBV5-8 combines with J gene TRBJ1-2; maybe TRBD1 (6 bases). Germline V CDR1 and CDR2: SGHTS, YDEGEE. Trimming removed 4 bases at V and 7 bases at J, with 20 bases between. CDR3 length: 15 amino acids. In DNA, the CDR3 is TGTGCCAGCAGCCCCTGGGGGGGGCGTCCCACTGGCTACACCTTC. It encodes CASSPWGGRPTGYTF.

The V and J genes are TRBV7-3 and TRBJ2-3; 11 nucleotides line up with TRBD2. The CDR3 loop spans 13 amino acids. The germline V gene has CDR1 SGHTA and CDR2 FQGTGA. V gave up 2 bases and J gave up 9 bases; unmatched junction bases: 1. CDR3 nucleotide sequence: TGTGCCAGCAGCTTAGGGACTAGCGGAACGCAGTATTTT. This sequence encodes CASSLGTSGTQYF.

This clone was picked up one time. This sequence joins TRBV2 and TRBJ2-3; D possibly corresponds to TRBD2 (5 bases). CDR1 and CDR2 (germline): SNHLY, FYNNEI. CDR3 size: 16 residues. V dropped 6 bases and J dropped 5 bases, with 21 bases sitting between them. The CDR3 sequence: CASSFNPAASRDTQYF. CDR3 bases: TGTGCCAGCAGCTTCAACCCCGCGGCTAGCCGAGATACGCAGTATTTT.

CDR3 DNA: TGTGCCACCAGTGACTTCGGACAGGGTACCAATGAGCAGTTCTTC. It translates to CATSDFGQGTNEQFF. The chain employs TRBV24-1 and TRBJ2-1; 8 bases are a match to TRBD1. In germline, CDR1 is KGHDR, CDR2 SFDVKD. The CDR3 has 15 residues. V lost 4 bases, J lost 6 bases, and 7 bases stayed unmatched.

V and J are TRBV3-1 (or the pseudogene TRBV3-2) and TRBJ2-7; tentative D call: TRBD1 (6 bases). Trimming took 4 bases from V and 2 from J, leaving 21 bases between them. Germline lookup yields CDR1 LGHDT and CDR2 YNNKEL (reference sequence). This CDR3 contains 17 residues. This chain's CDR3 is CASSPSITGTPAYEQYF. For the CDR3, the DNA is TGTGCCAGCAGCCCGTCGATTACCGGGACACCCGCCTACGAGCAGTACTTC.

The rearrangement uses TRBV10-2 and TRBJ1-2; 8 bases are shared with TRBD1. The CDR3 runs to 13 residues. After removal of 5 bases from V and 6 bases from J, the junction contained 5 bases not matched to a gene. Germline CDR1 reads WSHSY; CDR2 reads SAAADI. In nucleotides, the CDR3 is TGCGCCAGCAGTTCCCCGGGACAGGATGGCTACACCTTC. This encodes CASSSPGQDGYTF.

The chain links TRBV5-1 to TRBJ1-2; 9 bases are shared with TRBD1. V was clipped by 3 bases and J by 0 bases; unmatched bases: 3. The CDR3 runs 15 residues. Germline V lookup: CDR1 SGHRS, CDR2 YFSETQ. CDR3: CASSSTGGSNYGYTF. DNA of the CDR3: TGCGCCAGCAGCTCAACAGGGGGCTCTAACTATGGCTACACCTTC.

The chain has TRBV9 and TRBJ2-5; 10 nucleotides agree with TRBD2. The CDR3 extends over 17 amino acids. V shed 0 bases, J shed 5 bases, and the junction held 10 bases outside the gene matches. Looked up from germline, CDR1 is SGDLS and CDR2 is YYNGEE. CDR3 nucleotide sequence: TGTGCCAGCAGCGTAGGTTCAGCGGGGGGGCCTTGGGAGACCCAGTACTTC. It specifies CASSVGSAGGPWETQYF.

This sequence joins TRBV4-1 and TRBJ2-3, with 11 bases matching TRBD2. V lost 8 bases to trimming and J lost 0 bases; unmatched junction nucleotides: 13. The CDR3 contains 18 residues. CDR1 is MGHRA and CDR2 is YSYEKL in the germline V gene. The CDR3 DNA sequence: TGCGCCAGCGCCTGGACAGGGACTAGCGGTCCTAGCACAGATACGCAGTATTTT. Its protein is CASAWTGTSGPSTDTQYF.

The V and J genes are TRBV6-5 and TRBJ2-1, with D perhaps TRBD2 (6 bases). The germline V gene has CDR1 MNHEY and CDR2 SVGAGI. The CDR3 is 16 residues long. V gave up 2 bases and J gave up 7 bases, with 18 bases separating them. The CDR3 loop reads CASSYGMGGIANEQFF. For the CDR3, the DNA is TGTGCCAGCAGTTACGGCATGGGCGGGATAGCGAATGAGCAGTTCTTC.